The 26 T cell receptor beta chains in this list originate from one sample, sequenced in a study of Ad26.COV2.S vaccination and SARS-CoV-2 variants. Sequencing was performed with immunoSEQ multiplex PCR; in TCRdb, only in-frame clones are kept and a portion is missing. The sample lists approximately 460,000 clones, 80% to 90% occurring once. Treatment here: some 20 received Ad26.COV2.S at low or high dose, single or two shots; about five received placebo; per-sample allocation not given. At day 63 after the first vaccine or placebo injection, samples were drawn. Here the sequenced sample was peripheral blood, taken in a trial of Ad26.COV2.S vaccine versus placebo. These receptor sequences come from a person aged 18 to 65 who received the Ad26.COV2.S COVID-19 vaccine or a placebo.

The chain combines TRBV1 with TRBJ2-7; the tabulated D call, TRBD2, remains unverified against the DNA. TRBV1 is a pseudogene segment. This CDR3 has 16 amino acids. The CDR3 is CTSSHRASGVVWEQYF. CDR3 nucleotide sequence: TGCACCAGCAGCCATCGAGCTAGCGGGGTTGTCTGGGAGCAGTACTTC.

In nucleotides, the CDR3 is TGTGCCAGCAGCCAAGAACCTACAGGGGTGTTGCTCGGTCGGGGGTACACCGGGGAGCTGTTTTTT. Encoded protein: CASSQEPTGVLLGRGYTGELFF. The chain uses TRBV3-1 (or the pseudogene TRBV3-2) and TRBJ2-2; TRBD1 might be the D (7 bases). Trimming took 0 bases from V and 3 from J, leaving 29 bases between them. Germline loops: CDR1 LGHDT, CDR2 YNNKEL (reference sequence). This CDR3 contains 22 residues.

The chain couples TRBV30 to TRBJ2-3, with 9 bases fitting TRBD2. The CDR3 is 18 residues long. V lost 0 bases and J lost 2; bases outside the gene matches: 12. CDR1 and CDR2 (germline): GTSNPN, SVGIG (reference sequence). The CDR3: CAWSVFVTSGHHTDTQYF. Here the CDR3 DNA reads TGTGCCTGGAGTGTCTTCGTGACTAGCGGCCACCACACAGATACGCAGTATTTT.

A few counts support this clone. The chain joins TRBV7-9 to TRBJ1-6; D is possibly TRBD1 (5 bases). Germline CDR1 reads SEHNR; CDR2 reads FQNEAQ (reference sequence). Trimming cost V 7 bases and J 7 bases, with 11 bases left between them. The CDR3 is 13 amino acids. The DNA of the CDR3 is TGTGCCAGCACGGGGAGGGGAAATTCACCCCTCCACTTT. Translated: CASTGRGNSPLHF.

This sequence joins TRBV29-1 and TRBJ2-7; D call uncertain. The length of the CDR3 is 13 residues. Germline-derived CDR1 and CDR2 are SQVTM and ANQGSEA. Trimming removed 1 base at V and 2 bases at J, with 9 bases between. The CDR3 spells CSVEAAETYEQYF. The CDR3 DNA sequence: TGCAGCGTTGAAGCGGCAGAGACCTACGAGCAGTACTTC.

The chain uses TRBV11-1 and TRBJ2-1; either TRBD1 or TRBD2 may fit D (6 bases each). Germline CDR1 reads SGHAT; CDR2 reads FQDESV (reference sequence). The CDR3 length is 16 residues. V lost 5 bases, J lost 5 bases, and 19 bases lay in between. CDR3 DNA sequence: TGTGCCAGCAGCCTACTTGGCCCGGGGGCAAACAATGAGCAGTTCTTC. Residues: CASSLLGPGANNEQFF.

The chain has TRBV6-2 or TRBV6-3 and TRBJ2-3; no clear D. The CDR3 consists of 14 residues. Trimming took 2 bases from V and 1 from J, leaving 7 bases between them. Germline CDR1 reads MNHEY; CDR2 reads SVGEGT. CDR3 bases: TGTGCCAGCAGTTACGGCAGTCGCACAGATACGCAGTATTTT. Protein: CASSYGSRTDTQYF.

The rearrangement joins TRBV18 to TRBJ2-7; the D is unclear. Germline V CDR1 and CDR2: KGHSH, LQKENI. CDR3 length: 13 amino acids. The germline V and J ends were trimmed by 0 bases and 6 bases, with 9 bases remaining between them. CDR3 DNA: TGTGCCAGCTCACCACCAGGGTTGGGCGAGCAGTACTTC. It translates to CASSPPGLGEQYF.

This clone was counted between two and nine times. One junction end disagrees with the germline gene, perhaps due to a read error. The J gene is TRBJ2-7, the V gene TRBV6-5; D ambiguous. The CDR3 is 11 amino acids. The germline gives CDR1 MNHEY, CDR2 SVGAGI. CDR3 amino acids: CASSYSHEQYF. The DNA of the CDR3 is TGTGCCAGCAGTTACTCCCACGAGCAGTACTTC.

V is TRBV29-1 and J is TRBJ2-7; 9 nucleotides align to TRBD1. V shed 7 bases and J 2 bases; nucleotides not matched to a gene: 6. The germline V gene encodes CDR1 SQVTM and CDR2 ANQGSEA. The CDR3 consists of 13 residues. CDR3 sequence reads: CSATDRGPYEQYF. The CDR3 DNA is TGCAGCGCAACGGACAGGGGTCCCTACGAGCAGTACTTC.

The CDR3 DNA reads TGTGCCAGCAGCCAAGCCCAGGGAGGTAGGCCCTACGAGCAGTACTTC. As protein: CASSQAQGGRPYEQYF. The rearrangement uses TRBV3-1 (or the pseudogene TRBV3-2) and TRBJ2-7; maybe TRBD2 (6 bases). This CDR3 contains 16 residues. Trimming cost V 1 base and J 2 bases, with 15 bases left between them. From germline, CDR1 is LGHDT and CDR2 YNNKEL (reference sequence).

The CDR3 spells CASSFKLDSLSYEQYF. The CDR3 coding sequence is TGTGCCAGCAGTTTTAAACTGGACAGCCTTTCCTACGAGCAGTACTTC. The chain joins TRBV28 to TRBJ2-7; D may be TRBD1 (6 bases). With 3 bases removed from V and 1 base from J, the gap between germline ends came to 16 bases. The CDR3 runs 16 residues. The V gene's germline CDR1 is MDHEN and CDR2 SYDVKM.

V and J are TRBV10-3 and TRBJ2-1; D ambiguous. Germline values: CDR1 ENHRY, CDR2 SYGVKD. The germline V and J ends were trimmed by 0 bases and 9 bases, with 12 bases remaining between them. CDR3 length: 14 residues. The CDR3 sequence: CAISESGDWPEQFF. CDR3 coding DNA: TGTGCCATCAGTGAGTCAGGAGATTGGCCTGAGCAGTTCTTC.

The genes are TRBV14 and TRBJ2-3; D unclear. Germline values: CDR1 SGHDN, CDR2 FVKESK. This CDR3 is built from 14 residues. Trimming removed 4 bases at V and 4 bases at J, with 12 bases between. Here the CDR3 reads CASSPRLEADTQYF. The CDR3 coding sequence is TGTGCCAGCAGCCCTCGACTTGAGGCAGATACGCAGTATTTT.

The CDR3 reads CAKGARETQYF. The DNA of the CDR3 is TGTGCCAAGGGGGCTCGAGAGACCCAGTACTTC. The chain is built from TRBV19 and TRBJ2-5; 7 nucleotides align to TRBD1. V lost 10 bases, J lost 4 bases, and 3 bases stayed unmatched. The CDR3 contains 11 residues. The germline gives CDR1 LNHDA, CDR2 SQIVND (reference sequence).

CDR3 amino acids: CASSRPGLYEQFF. The DNA of the CDR3 is TGTGCCAGCAGTCGCCCCGGACTATATGAGCAGTTCTTC. The chain carries TRBV6-2 or TRBV6-3 and TRBJ2-1; tentative D call: TRBD2 (6 bases). This CDR3 spans 13 amino acids. The germline CDR1 and CDR2 sequences are MNHEY and SVGEGT. Between the trimmed V and J ends, which lost 5 bases and 8 bases, there was a span of 13 bases.

The CDR3 here is CASSATGGAANEKLFF. The CDR3 region has the DNA TGTGCCAGCAGCGCTACAGGGGGCGCCGCTAATGAAAAACTGTTTTTT. This chain joins TRBV7-9 and TRBJ1-4; 9 bases map to TRBD1. Germline loops: CDR1 SEHNR, CDR2 FQNEAQ (reference sequence). The ends lost 5 bases at V and 3 bases at J; junction bases unmatched: 7. The CDR3 has 16 amino acids.

The chain recombines TRBV19 with TRBJ1-5, with 10 bases aligning to TRBD1. The germline gives CDR1 LNHDA, CDR2 SQIVND (reference sequence). V lost 4 bases to trimming and J lost 6 bases; unmatched junction nucleotides: 9. This CDR3 is 16 amino acids long. CDR3 coding DNA: TGTGCCAGTAGTACCCCGACAGGGGGCTTGTTTCAGCCCCAGCATTTT. Protein product: CASSTPTGGLFQPQHF. The complete variable domain, with remaining parts taken from reference TRBV19 and TRBJ1-5, reads DGGITQSPKYLFRKEGQNVTLSCEQNLNHDAMYWYRQDPGQGLRLIYYSQIVNDFQKGDIAEGYSVSREKKESFPLTVTSAQKNPTAFYLCASSTPTGGLFQPQHFGDGTRLSIL.

The rearrangement joins TRBV18 to TRBJ2-7; D gene uncertain. In germline, CDR1 is KGHSH, CDR2 LQKENI. The CDR3 length is 13 residues. V was cut by 0 bases and J by 6 bases, with 9 bases left in between. The CDR3 DNA reads as TGTGCCAGCTCACCACCTGGAGTTGGCGAGCAGTACTTC. Translated, it gives CASSPPGVGEQYF.

V and J are TRBV30 and TRBJ1-2; the match to TRBD1 covers 9 bases. V dropped 1 base and J dropped 7; count of bases not matched to a gene: 1. The CDR3 runs to 12 residues. Germline V CDR1 and CDR2: GTSNPN, SVGIG (reference sequence). Here the CDR3 reads CAWSGDRAGYTF. In DNA, the CDR3 is TGTGCCTGGAGTGGGGACAGGGCTGGCTACACCTTC.

The chain recombines TRBV30 with TRBJ1-5; possible D gene TRBD1, 5 bases. V lost 1 base and J 7 bases, leaving 11 bases between the germline ends. There are 13 residues in the CDR3. Looked up from germline, CDR1 is GTSNPN and CDR2 is SVGIG (reference sequence). DNA of the CDR3: TGTGCCTGGAGTGGCAGGGTTCACCAGCCCCAGCATTTT. Protein sequence: CAWSGRVHQPQHF.

The chain joins TRBV4-2 to TRBJ2-3; 7 bases fit TRBD2. After removal of 2 bases from V and 3 bases from J, the junction contained 8 bases not matched to a gene. There are 16 residues in the CDR3. The V gene's germline CDR1 is LGHNA and CDR2 YNFKEQ. In DNA, the CDR3 is TGTGCCAGCAGCCAATCAGTCGCTAGCGGAACAGATACGCAGTATTTT. Translated, it gives CASSQSVASGTDTQYF.

The J gene is TRBJ2-5, the V gene TRBV7-2, with D perhaps given as TRBD1 or TRBD2 (6 bases each). Trimming removed 2 bases from V and 10 bases from J, with 17 bases in between. The germline V gene has CDR1 SGHTA and CDR2 FQGNSA. The CDR3 contains 14 residues. The CDR3 here is CASSLNQGGRFQYF. The DNA for the CDR3 is TGTGCCAGCAGCTTAAATCAAGGGGGGCGATTCCAGTACTTC.

This clone was recorded once. The V call is TRBV4-1, the J call TRBJ1-1, with a weak D call TRBD1 (6 bases). V lost 4 bases to trimming and J lost 7 bases, with 19 bases between them. The CDR3 length is 15 residues. Germline V gives CDR1 MGHRA, CDR2 YSYEKL. CDR3: CASSPPGVGGFEAFF. CDR3 in DNA: TGCGCCAGCAGCCCCCCAGGTGTGGGGGGCTTTGAAGCTTTCTTT.

The chain carries TRBV5-1 and TRBJ1-3; no reliable D call. The germline CDR1 and CDR2 sequences are SGHRS and YFSETQ. V was cut by 3 bases and J by 2 bases, with 15 bases left in between. The CDR3 totals 16 residues. The CDR3 region has the DNA TGCGCCAGCAGCTGGGGAGCTACGATTGCTGGAAACACCATATATTTT. The encoded protein is CASSWGATIAGNTIYF.

The chain carries TRBV6-2 or TRBV6-3 and TRBJ2-7; TRBD1 agrees at 9 bases. CDR1 and CDR2 from the germline V gene are MNHEY and SVGEGT. V was pared by 6 bases and J by 4 bases, with 4 bases of the junction left unmatched. The CDR3 is 13 residues long. CDR3: CASSPDRGYEQYF. The CDR3 DNA reads as TGTGCCAGCAGCCCGGACAGGGGTTACGAGCAGTACTTC.